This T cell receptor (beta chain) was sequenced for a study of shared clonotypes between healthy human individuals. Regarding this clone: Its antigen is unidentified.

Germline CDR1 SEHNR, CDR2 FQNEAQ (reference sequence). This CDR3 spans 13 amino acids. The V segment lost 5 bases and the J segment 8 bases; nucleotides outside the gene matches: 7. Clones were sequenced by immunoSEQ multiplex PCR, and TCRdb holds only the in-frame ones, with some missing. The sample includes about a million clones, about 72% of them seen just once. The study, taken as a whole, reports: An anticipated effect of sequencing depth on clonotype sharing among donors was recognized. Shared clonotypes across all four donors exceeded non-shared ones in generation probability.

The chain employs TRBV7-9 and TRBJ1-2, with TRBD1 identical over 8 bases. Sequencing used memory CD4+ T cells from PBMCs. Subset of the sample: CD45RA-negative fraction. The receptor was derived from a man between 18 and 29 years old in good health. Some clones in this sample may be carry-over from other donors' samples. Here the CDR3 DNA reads TGTGCCAGCAGCCCGCAGGGGGCGCGGGGCTACACCTTC. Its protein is CASSPQGARGYTF. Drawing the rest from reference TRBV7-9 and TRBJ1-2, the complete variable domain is DTGVSQNPRHKITKRGQNVTFRCDPISEHNRLYWYRQTLGQGPEFLTYFQNEAQLEKSRLLSDRFSAERPKGSFSTLEIQRTEQGDSAMYLCASSPQGARGYTFGSGTRLTVV.